These 10 T cell receptor beta chains originate from one sample sequenced in a study of response to subunit inactivated influenza vaccine. From the RT-PCR reads, TCRdb called clonotypes with MiXCR, one entry per CDR3 protein. This table has about 800,000 distinct CDR3 sequences, around 20% appearing once. The source material was PBMCs from blood, sampled around 5 days after vaccination. The receptors were sampled from a man aged 50-60 years who received an inactivated influenza vaccine.

J is TRBJ2-2 and V is TRBV25-1; 7 bases line up with TRBD1. This CDR3 contains 16 residues. The trim removed 4 bases at V and 5 bases at J, leaving 10 bases unmatched. CDR1 and CDR2 (germline): MGHDK, SYGVNS. The CDR3 loop reads CASSVRQGIGTGELFF. The CDR3 region has the DNA TGTGCCAGCAGTGTACGACAGGGAATAGGAACCGGGGAGCTGTTTTTT.

Of note for this clonotype: The junction does not match germline at one end; this may be a read error. The rearrangement links TRBV7-9 to TRBJ2-3; D call uncertain. The CDR3 is 11 amino acids. CDR1 and CDR2 (germline): SEHNR, FQNEAQ (reference sequence). The CDR3 DNA reads as TGTGCCAGCAGCTTAGTTTCTCCGGTGGATTTT. As protein: CASSLVSPVDF.

V is TRBV28 and J is TRBJ1-6, with a weak D call TRBD1 (6 bases). The V and J ends lost 3 bases and 16 bases respectively, with 28 bases between them. In germline, CDR1 is MDHEN, CDR2 SYDVKM. This CDR3 has 17 amino acids. CDR3 DNA: TGTGCCAGCAGTTTCGTACAGGAGCCCTTCTTTCTACAGGGTCTCCACTTT. Encoded protein: CASSFVQEPFFLQGLHF.

This clonotype appeared a few times. Here the CDR3 reads CAITSENPSSYNEQFF. The CDR3 bases are TGTGCCATCACTAGTGAGAACCCGAGCTCCTACAATGAGCAGTTCTTC. The chain combines TRBV10-3 with TRBJ2-1; D remains unclear. Germline V gene data show CDR1 as ENHRY and CDR2 as SYGVKD. This CDR3 is 16 amino acids long. V lost 7 bases to trimming and J lost 0 bases, with 16 bases between them.

This chain joins TRBV7-9 and TRBJ2-3, with 9 bases aligning to TRBD2. Trimming took 6 bases from V and 2 from J; bases not matched to a gene: 6. CDR1 and CDR2 (germline): SEHNR, FQNEAQ (reference sequence). The CDR3 covers 15 residues. CDR3 loop: CASSILAGYTDTQYF. The CDR3 DNA reads as TGTGCCAGCAGTATTCTAGCGGGGTACACAGATACGCAGTATTTT.

This rearrangement joins TRBV7-2 to TRBJ2-5; 7 nucleotides line up with TRBD2. Germline lookup yields CDR1 SGHTA and CDR2 FQGNSA. Germline trimming cut 3 bases from V and 6 bases from J; bases unmatched to any gene: 13. The CDR3 loop spans 16 amino acids. The CDR3 sequence is CASSLFLGGVGKTQYF. The CDR3 DNA follows: TGTGCCAGCAGCTTGTTTCTTGGGGGGGTCGGGAAGACCCAGTACTTC.

This clonotype came up a few times. V usage is TRBV7-2 and J usage is TRBJ2-3; TRBD2 matches at 12 bases. Germline values: CDR1 SGHTA, CDR2 FQGNSA. The V gene end was trimmed by 5 bases and the J gene end by 14 bases; junction bases not matched to a gene: 8. This CDR3 comprises 13 residues. DNA for the CDR3: TGTGCCAGCAGCACCGGACTAGCGGGATTACTGTATTTT. This sequence encodes CASSTGLAGLLYF.

On this clonotype: A much larger clone is a single base away; this may be a read error. V is TRBV7-9 and J is TRBJ2-7, with TRBD2 as a possible D gene (6 bases). This CDR3 is 14 amino acids long. CDR1 and CDR2 (germline): SEHNR, FQNEAQ (reference sequence). The V gene lost 3 bases and the J gene lost 5 bases, with 14 bases spanning the gap. For the CDR3, the DNA is TGTGCCAGCAGCTTTATCGGGAGTAGCGACGAGCAGTACTTC. This encodes CASSFIGSSDEQYF.

This clonotype turned up a few times. The chain couples TRBV20-1 to TRBJ2-1; TRBD2 agrees at 9 bases. Germline V gene data show CDR1 as DFQATT and CDR2 as SNEGSKA (reference sequence). This CDR3 comprises 13 residues. CDR3 nucleotides: TGCAGCGGTAGCGGGGGACTGTACAATGAGCAGTTCTTC. This sequence encodes CSGSGGLYNEQFF.

The rearrangement links TRBV29-1 to TRBJ2-1; TRBD1 matches 8 bases. The germline V gene has CDR1 SQVTM and CDR2 ANQGSEA. The CDR3 loop spans 14 amino acids. Germline trimming cut 3 bases from V and 1 base from J; bases unmatched to any gene: 2. The CDR3 here is CSVDTGGSYNEQFF. CDR3 DNA sequence: TGCAGCGTTGATACAGGGGGGTCCTACAATGAGCAGTTCTTC.